The 17 T cell receptor beta chains below were found in one sample sequenced in a study of T cell repertoires in cytomegalovirus infection. TCRdb called the reads again in MiXCR, with one record for every CDR3 protein. The sample lists around 210,000 distinct CDR3 sequences, 5% to 8.5% seen once, with about 6.3% in the top ten. Sequencing was carried out using PBMCs. The receptors stem from a human donor in good health (CMV status not recorded). Some clones in this sample may be carry-over from other donors' samples.

This clonotype showed up many times. V gene TRBV7-9 combines with J gene TRBJ2-7; D perhaps matches TRBD1 (6 bases). The CDR3 sequence is 13 residues long. The germline CDR1 and CDR2 sequences are SEHNR and FQNEAQ (reference sequence). Trimming took 6 bases from V and 2 from J, leaving 11 bases between them. The CDR3 bases are TGTGCCAGCAGTTCGGGACAAACCTACGAGCAGTACTTC. This encodes CASSSGQTYEQYF. Combining the CDR3 with reference TRBV7-9 and TRBJ2-7 gives the whole variable domain DTGVSQNPRHKITKRGQNVTFRCDPISEHNRLYWYRQTLGQGPEFLTYFQNEAQLEKSRLLSDRFSAERPKGSFSTLEIQRTEQGDSAMYLCASSSGQTYEQYFGPGTRLTVT.

This clonotype was recorded many times. This chain connects TRBV6-2 or TRBV6-3 to TRBJ2-1; 11 bases line up with TRBD2. The CDR3 spans 19 residues. Germline V lookup: CDR1 MNHEY, CDR2 SVGEGT. Trimming at V came to 6 bases and at J to 9 bases, leaving 22 bases not matched to a gene. The CDR3: CASSPSLPSGGPLKREQFF. In nucleotides, the CDR3 is TGTGCCAGCAGCCCTTCCCTTCCTAGCGGGGGGCCGCTTAAACGTGAGCAGTTCTTC.

This clonotype was seen repeatedly, ten times or more. The chain is built from TRBV7-2 and TRBJ1-6; a possible D gene is TRBD1 (5 bases). The CDR3 consists of 15 residues. Trimming shortened V by 3 bases and J by 9 bases, and 15 bases separated the two germline ends. Germline V gene data show CDR1 as SGHTA and CDR2 as FQGNSA. CDR3 protein: CASSFPGWGGSPLHF. The DNA for the CDR3 is TGTGCCAGCAGCTTCCCCGGGTGGGGCGGTTCACCCCTCCACTTT.

The sample holds many counts of this clonotype. The rearrangement uses TRBV7-8 and TRBJ2-7; TRBD2 matches 15 bases. V was pared by 3 bases and J by 6 bases, with 3 bases of the junction left unmatched. This CDR3 spans 15 amino acids. Per the germline V gene, CDR1 is SGHVS and CDR2 is FQNEAQ. The chain's CDR3 is CASSFGLAGGTEQYF. The DNA for the CDR3 is TGTGCCAGCAGCTTTGGACTAGCGGGGGGGACCGAGCAGTACTTC.

This clonotype was detected many times. The chain couples TRBV4-3 to TRBJ1-2, with unresolved D. The CDR3 is 13 residues long. The germline V gene has CDR1 LGHNA and CDR2 YSLEER. Trimming cost V 2 bases and J 7 bases, with 11 bases left between them. CDR3 in amino acids: CASSQPGMGGYTF. CDR3 DNA sequence: TGCGCCAGCAGCCAACCGGGGATGGGTGGCTACACCTTC.

The chain combines TRBV28 with TRBJ1-2; D is unresolved. Trimming took 4 bases from V and 3 from J, leaving 12 bases between them. CDR3 length: 14 amino acids. Germline-derived CDR1 and CDR2 are MDHEN and SYDVKM. CDR3 DNA: TGTGCCAGCAGTTACGTAGGACGTGACTATGGCTACACCTTC. It is translated as CASSYVGRDYGYTF.

The chain uses TRBV20-1 and TRBJ1-3; D gene uncertain. This CDR3 is 15 amino acids long. CDR1 and CDR2 from the germline V gene are DFQATT and SNEGSKA (reference sequence). Trimming took off 0 bases at V and 0 bases at J, with 9 bases between the two ends. This CDR3 reads CSARDRQLSGNTIYF. The CDR3 bases are TGCAGTGCTAGAGATCGTCAACTCTCTGGAAACACCATATATTTT.

This clonotype was detected only a few times. This rearrangement joins TRBV20-1 to TRBJ1-2; 7 bases line up with TRBD1. V shed 5 bases and J 6 bases; nucleotides not matched to a gene: 12. This CDR3 contains 14 residues. Germline V gene sequence: CDR1 DFQATT, CDR2 SNEGSKA (reference sequence). CDR3 nucleotides: TGCAGTGCTCTGGGGGACAGCGCTGAGAATGGCTACACCTTC. This gives the protein CSALGDSAENGYTF.

This clonotype was seen ten or more times. The chain has TRBV5-1 and TRBJ1-2, with D hard to call. Trimming left V 3 bases short and J 7 bases short, with 16 bases between. Germline CDR1 reads SGHRS; CDR2 reads YFSETQ. The CDR3 has 14 amino acids. The CDR3 bases are TGCGCCAGCAGCTCTTACGGGGAGCAGGCTGGCTACACCTTC. Protein sequence: CASSSYGEQAGYTF.

This clonotype occurred many times. The chain has TRBV4-1 and TRBJ1-1; no definite D call. This CDR3 spans 14 amino acids. Trimming shortened V by 3 bases and J by 1 base, and 9 bases separated the two germline ends. From germline, CDR1 is MGHRA and CDR2 YSYEKL. CDR3 sequence: CASSHPGRNTEAFF. DNA for the CDR3: TGCGCCAGCAGCCATCCGGGTAGGAACACTGAAGCTTTCTTT.

This clonotype was seen repeatedly, ten times or more. The chain's CDR3 is CASSKSGVNTEAFF. The CDR3 DNA is TGTGCCAGCAGCAAATCAGGGGTTAACACTGAAGCTTTCTTT. The J gene is TRBJ1-1, the V gene TRBV12-3 or TRBV12-4, with D tentatively TRBD1 (6 bases). V shed 6 bases and J shed 2 bases, with 13 bases lying between them. This CDR3 has 14 residues.

The chain uses TRBV28 and TRBJ1-1; D is ambiguous. This CDR3 comprises 12 residues. V was clipped by 5 bases and J by 10 bases, with 14 bases between them. CDR1 is MDHEN, CDR2 SYDVKM, per germline. Here the CDR3 reads CASSALGRLAFF. The CDR3 DNA reads TGTGCCAGCAGTGCCCTAGGCAGACTAGCTTTCTTT.

In this sample, this clonotype turned up many times. The genes are TRBV29-1 and TRBJ2-3; a weak D match, TRBD1 (5 bases). Between the trimmed V and J ends, which lost 4 bases and 0 bases, there was a span of 11 bases. The germline CDR1 and CDR2 sequences are SQVTM and ANQGSEA. CDR3 length equals 14 residues. The CDR3 DNA reads as TGCAGCGTTGGCCAAGGGGCTAGCACAGATACGCAGTATTTT. This sequence encodes CSVGQGASTDTQYF.

This clonotype was counted ten times or more. The rearrangement uses TRBV4-3 and TRBJ1-1; D gene ambiguous. This CDR3 has 14 amino acids. V lost 3 bases, J lost 4 bases, and 12 bases lay in between. CDR1 and CDR2 from the germline V gene are LGHNA and YSLEER. The CDR3 reads CASSHDTAGTEAFF. DNA for the CDR3: TGCGCCAGCAGCCATGACACGGCGGGCACTGAAGCTTTCTTT.

In its sample, this clonotype was seen many times. This chain uses TRBV12-3 or TRBV12-4 with TRBJ1-1; D is undetermined. V lost 4 bases and J lost 3, with 9 bases in between. The CDR3 runs to 13 residues. The CDR3 sequence: CASSWARYTEAFF. Written as DNA, the CDR3 is TGTGCCAGCAGTTGGGCCAGGTACACTGAAGCTTTCTTT.

This sequence joins TRBV3-1 and TRBJ2-6; D not resolved. CDR3 length: 19 amino acids. V was clipped by 0 bases and J by 2 bases, with 17 bases between them. The germline V gene encodes CDR1 LGHDT and CDR2 YNNKEL (reference sequence). CDR3 in DNA: TGTGCCAGCAGCCAAGATTCTCGCGACACCAGAGCTGGGGCCAACGTCCTGACTTTC. Its protein product is CASSQDSRDTRAGANVLTF.

This clonotype was detected ten times or more. The chain combines TRBV7-8 with TRBJ1-5; a possible D gene is TRBD1 (6 bases). The germline V and J ends were trimmed by 2 bases and 0 bases, with 14 bases remaining between them. This CDR3 comprises 17 residues. Germline-derived CDR1 and CDR2 are SGHVS and FQNEAQ. CDR3 coding DNA: TGTGCCAGCAGCTTAACGGGGACACCTTATAGCAATCAGCCCCAGCATTTT. Translated, it gives CASSLTGTPYSNQPQHF. The full variable domain, rest sourced from reference TRBV7-8 and TRBJ1-5, is GAGVSQSPRYKVAKRGQDVALRCDPISGHVSLFWYQQALGQGPEFLTYFQNEAQLDKSGLPSDRFFAERPEGSVSTLKIQRTQQEDSAVYLCASSLTGTPYSNQPQHFGDGTRLSIL.